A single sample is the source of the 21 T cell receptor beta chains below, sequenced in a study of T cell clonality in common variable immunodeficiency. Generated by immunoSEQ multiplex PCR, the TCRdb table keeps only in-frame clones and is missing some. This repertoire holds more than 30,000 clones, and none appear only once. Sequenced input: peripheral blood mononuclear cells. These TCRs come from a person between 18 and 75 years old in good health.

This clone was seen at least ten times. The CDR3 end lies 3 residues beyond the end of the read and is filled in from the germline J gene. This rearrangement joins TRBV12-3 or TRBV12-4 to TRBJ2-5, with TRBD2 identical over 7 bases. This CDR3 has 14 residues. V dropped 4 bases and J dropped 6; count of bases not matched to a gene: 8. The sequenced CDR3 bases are TGTGCCAGCAGTTATGGCGGGAGTCCGAAGACC. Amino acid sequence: CASSYGGSPKT. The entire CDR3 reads CASSYGGSPKTQYF.

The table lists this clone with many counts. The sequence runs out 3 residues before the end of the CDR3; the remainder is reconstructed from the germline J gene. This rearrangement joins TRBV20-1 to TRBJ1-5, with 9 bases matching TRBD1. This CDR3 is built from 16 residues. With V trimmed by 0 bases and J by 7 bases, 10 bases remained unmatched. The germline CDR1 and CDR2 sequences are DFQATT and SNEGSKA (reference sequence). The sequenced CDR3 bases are TGCAGTGCTAGAGATCCTACAGGGGGCGCCGGGCAGCCC. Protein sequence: CSARDPTGGAGQP. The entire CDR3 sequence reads CSARDPTGGAGQPQHF.

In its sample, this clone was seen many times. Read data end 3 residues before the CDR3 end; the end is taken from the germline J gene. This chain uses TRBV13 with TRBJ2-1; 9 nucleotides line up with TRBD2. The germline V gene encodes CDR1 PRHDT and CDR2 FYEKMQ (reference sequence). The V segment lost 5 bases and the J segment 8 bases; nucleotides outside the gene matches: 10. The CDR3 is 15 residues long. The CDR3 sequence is CASSPGGRASDEQFF. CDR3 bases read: TGTGCCAGCAGCCCCGGCGGGAGGGCCAGCGATGAG. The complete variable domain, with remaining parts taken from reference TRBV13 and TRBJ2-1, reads AAGVIQSPRHLIKEKRETATLKCYPIPRHDTVYWYQQGPGQDPQFLISFYEKMQSDKGSIPDRFSAQQFSDYHSELNMSSLELGDSALYFCASSPGGRASDEQFFGPGTRLTVL.

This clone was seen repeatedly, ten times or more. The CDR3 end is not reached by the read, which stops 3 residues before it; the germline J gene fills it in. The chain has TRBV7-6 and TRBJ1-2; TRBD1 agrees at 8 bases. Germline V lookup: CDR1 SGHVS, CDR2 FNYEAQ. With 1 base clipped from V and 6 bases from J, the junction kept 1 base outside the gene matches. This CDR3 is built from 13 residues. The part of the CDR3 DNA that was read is TGTGCCAGCAGCTTAGGACAGGGGAATGGC. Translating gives CASSLGQGNG. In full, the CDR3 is CASSLGQGNGYTF.

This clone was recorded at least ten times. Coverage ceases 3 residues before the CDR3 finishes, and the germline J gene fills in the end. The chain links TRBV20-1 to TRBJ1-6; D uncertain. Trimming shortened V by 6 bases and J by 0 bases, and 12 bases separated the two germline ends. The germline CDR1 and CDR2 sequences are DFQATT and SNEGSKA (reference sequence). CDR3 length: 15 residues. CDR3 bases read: TGCAGTGCCCCTCGTCTCAGCTCCTATAATTCACCC. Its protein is CSAPRLSSYNSP. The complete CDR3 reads CSAPRLSSYNSPLHF.

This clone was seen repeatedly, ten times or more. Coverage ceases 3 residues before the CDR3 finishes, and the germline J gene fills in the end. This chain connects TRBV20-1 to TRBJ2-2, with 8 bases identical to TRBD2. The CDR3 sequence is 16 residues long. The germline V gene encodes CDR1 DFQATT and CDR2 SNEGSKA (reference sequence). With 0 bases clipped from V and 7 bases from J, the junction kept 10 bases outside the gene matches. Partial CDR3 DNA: TGCAGTGCTAGAGATTCGGCCAGCGGGAGTGGCGGGGAG. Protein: CSARDSASGSGGE. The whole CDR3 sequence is CSARDSASGSGGELFF.

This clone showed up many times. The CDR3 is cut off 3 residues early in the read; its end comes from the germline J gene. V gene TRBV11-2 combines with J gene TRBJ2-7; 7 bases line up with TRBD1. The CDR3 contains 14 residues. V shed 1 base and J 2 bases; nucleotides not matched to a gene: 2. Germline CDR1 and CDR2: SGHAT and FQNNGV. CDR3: CASSLGQGAYEQYF. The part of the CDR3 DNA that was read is TGTGCCAGCAGCTTAGGCCAGGGGGCCTACGAG. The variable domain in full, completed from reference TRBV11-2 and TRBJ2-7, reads EAGVAQSPRYKIIEKRQSVAFWCNPISGHATLYWYQQILGQGPKLLIQFQNNGVVDDSQLPKDRFSAERLKGVDSTLKIQPAKLEDSAVYLCASSLGQGAYEQYFGPGTRLTVT.

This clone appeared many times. The CDR3 loop is CASSPPLSYTQYF. The sequenced CDR3 bases are TGTGCCAGCAGCCCTCCTCTTAGCTATACG. This chain links TRBV3-1 (or the pseudogene TRBV3-2) with TRBJ2-3; D not certain. The CDR3 is cut off 3 residues early in the read; its end comes from the germline J gene. Between the trimmed V and J ends, which lost 4 bases and 7 bases, there was a span of 12 bases. This CDR3 region has 13 residues. CDR1 and CDR2 from the germline V gene are LGHDT and YNNKEL (reference sequence).

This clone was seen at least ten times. CDR3 bases read: TGTGCCAGTAGAGAGACAGGGATCTACAATGAG. Translating gives CASRETGIYNE. The entire CDR3 protein is CASRETGIYNEQFF. The chain combines TRBV19 with TRBJ2-1; 7 positions match TRBD1. The CDR3 is cut off 3 residues early in the read; its end comes from the germline J gene. Germline assignment: CDR1 LNHDA and CDR2 SQIVND (reference sequence). The CDR3 runs 14 residues. Unmatched junction bases numbered 5, after V lost 6 bases and J lost 3 bases.

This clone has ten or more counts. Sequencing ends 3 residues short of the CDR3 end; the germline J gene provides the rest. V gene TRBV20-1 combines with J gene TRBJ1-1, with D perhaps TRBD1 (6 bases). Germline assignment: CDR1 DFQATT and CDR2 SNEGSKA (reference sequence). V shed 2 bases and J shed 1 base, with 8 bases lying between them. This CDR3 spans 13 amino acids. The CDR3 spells CSARTDRNTEAFF. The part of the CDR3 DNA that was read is TGCAGTGCTAGAACGGACAGGAACACTGAA.

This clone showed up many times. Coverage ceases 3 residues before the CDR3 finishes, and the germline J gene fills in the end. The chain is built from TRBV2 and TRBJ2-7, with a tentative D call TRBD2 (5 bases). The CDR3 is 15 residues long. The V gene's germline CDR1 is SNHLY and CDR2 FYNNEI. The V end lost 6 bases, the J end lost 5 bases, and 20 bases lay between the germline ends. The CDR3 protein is CASSRRSHAGDEQYF. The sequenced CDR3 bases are TGTGCCAGCAGCCGCCGGAGCCACGCGGGCGACGAG. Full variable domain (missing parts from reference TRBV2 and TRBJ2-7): EPEVTQTPSHQVTQMGQEVILRCVPISNHLYFYWYRQILGQKVEFLVSFYNNEISEKSEIFDDQFSVERPDGSNFTLKIRSTKLEDSAMYFCASSRRSHAGDEQYFGPGTRLTVT.

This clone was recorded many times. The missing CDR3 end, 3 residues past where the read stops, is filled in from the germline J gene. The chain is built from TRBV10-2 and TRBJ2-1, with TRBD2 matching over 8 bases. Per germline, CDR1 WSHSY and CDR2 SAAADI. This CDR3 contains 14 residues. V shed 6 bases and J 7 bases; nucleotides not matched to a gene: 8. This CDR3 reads CASSPSGRGNEQFF. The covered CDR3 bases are TGCGCCAGCAGCCCTTCCGGGAGGGGTAATGAG.

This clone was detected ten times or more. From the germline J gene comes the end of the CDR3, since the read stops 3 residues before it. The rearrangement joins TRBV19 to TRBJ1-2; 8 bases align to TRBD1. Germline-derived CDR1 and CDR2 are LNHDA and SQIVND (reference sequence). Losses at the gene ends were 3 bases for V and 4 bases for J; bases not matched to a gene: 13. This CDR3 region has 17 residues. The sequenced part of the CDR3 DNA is TGTGCCAGTAGTATCCCCCGGACCGACAGGGGAGGCTATGGC. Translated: CASSIPRTDRGGYG. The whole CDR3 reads CASSIPRTDRGGYGYTF. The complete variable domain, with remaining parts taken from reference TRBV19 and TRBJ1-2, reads DGGITQSPKYLFRKEGQNVTLSCEQNLNHDAMYWYRQDPGQGLRLIYYSQIVNDFQKGDIAEGYSVSREKKESFPLTVTSAQKNPTAFYLCASSIPRTDRGGYGYTFGSGTRLTVV.

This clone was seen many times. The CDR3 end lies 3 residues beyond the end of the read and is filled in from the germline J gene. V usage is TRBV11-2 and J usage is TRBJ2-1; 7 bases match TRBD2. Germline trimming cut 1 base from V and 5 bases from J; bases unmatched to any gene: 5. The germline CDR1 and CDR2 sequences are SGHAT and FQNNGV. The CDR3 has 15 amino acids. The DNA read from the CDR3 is TGTGCCAGCAGCTTAGTAGCGGGTTCTAACAATGAG. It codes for CASSLVAGSNNE. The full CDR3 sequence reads CASSLVAGSNNEQFF. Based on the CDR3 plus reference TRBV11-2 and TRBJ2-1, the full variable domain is EAGVAQSPRYKIIEKRQSVAFWCNPISGHATLYWYQQILGQGPKLLIQFQNNGVVDDSQLPKDRFSAERLKGVDSTLKIQPAKLEDSAVYLCASSLVAGSNNEQFFGPGTRLTVL.

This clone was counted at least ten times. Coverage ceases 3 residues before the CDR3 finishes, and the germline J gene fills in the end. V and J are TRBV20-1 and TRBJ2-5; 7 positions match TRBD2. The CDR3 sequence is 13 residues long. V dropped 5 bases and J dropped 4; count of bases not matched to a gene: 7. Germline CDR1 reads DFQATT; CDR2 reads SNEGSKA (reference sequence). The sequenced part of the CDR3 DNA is TGCAGTGCTCCCTGGACTAGTCCAGAGACC. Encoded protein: CSAPWTSPET. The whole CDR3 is CSAPWTSPETQYF.

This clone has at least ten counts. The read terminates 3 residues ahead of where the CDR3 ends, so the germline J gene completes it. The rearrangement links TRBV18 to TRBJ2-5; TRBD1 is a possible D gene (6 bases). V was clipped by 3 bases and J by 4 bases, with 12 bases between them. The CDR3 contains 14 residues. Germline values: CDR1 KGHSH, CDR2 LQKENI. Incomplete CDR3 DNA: TGTGCCAGCTCACCGCAGGGGCTCGGAGAGACC. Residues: CASSPQGLGET. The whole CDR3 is CASSPQGLGETQYF.

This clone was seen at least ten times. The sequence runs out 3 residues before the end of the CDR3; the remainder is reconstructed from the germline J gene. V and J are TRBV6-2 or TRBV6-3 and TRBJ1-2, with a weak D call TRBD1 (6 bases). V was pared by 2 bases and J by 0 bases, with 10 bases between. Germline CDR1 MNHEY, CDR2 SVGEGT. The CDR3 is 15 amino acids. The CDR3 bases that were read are TGTGCCAGCAGTTACCGGACAGAAGCTAACTATGGC. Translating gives CASSYRTEANYG. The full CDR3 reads CASSYRTEANYGYTF.

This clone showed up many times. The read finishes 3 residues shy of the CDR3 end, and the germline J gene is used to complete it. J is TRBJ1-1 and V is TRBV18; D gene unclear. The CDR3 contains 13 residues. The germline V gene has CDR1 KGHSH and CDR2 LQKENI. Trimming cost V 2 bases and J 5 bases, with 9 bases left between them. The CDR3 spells CASSPSPGTEAFF. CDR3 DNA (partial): TGTGCCAGCTCACCAAGTCCGGGGACTGAA.

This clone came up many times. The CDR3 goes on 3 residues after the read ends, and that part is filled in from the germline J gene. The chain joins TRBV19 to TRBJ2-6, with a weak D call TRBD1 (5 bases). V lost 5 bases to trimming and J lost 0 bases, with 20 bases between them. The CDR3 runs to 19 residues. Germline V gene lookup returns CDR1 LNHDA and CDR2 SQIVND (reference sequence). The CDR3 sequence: CASSAQGRKFSSGANVLTF. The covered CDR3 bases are TGTGCCAGTAGTGCTCAGGGCAGGAAATTCAGCTCTGGGGCCAACGTC.

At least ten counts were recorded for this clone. CDR3 DNA, as far as it was read: TGCAGCGCCTCTCTTCGGAGCACAGATACG. Translated, it gives CSASLRSTDT. The complete CDR3 sequence is CSASLRSTDTQYF. The V gene is TRBV20-1, the J gene TRBJ2-3; no clear D gene. The CDR3 is cut off 3 residues early in the read; its end comes from the germline J gene. The CDR3 is 13 amino acids. The germline gives CDR1 DFQATT, CDR2 SNEGSKA (reference sequence).

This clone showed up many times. CDR3 sequence: CASSQGGGGYTF. CDR3 bases read: TGTGCCAGCAGCCAGGGAGGGGGTGGC. The rearrangement uses TRBV11-2 and TRBJ1-2, with D maybe TRBD1 (6 bases). Sequencing ends 3 residues short of the CDR3 end; the germline J gene provides the rest. This CDR3 contains 12 residues. Germline V lookup: CDR1 SGHAT, CDR2 FQNNGV. Trimming took off 5 bases at V and 7 bases at J, with 11 bases between the two ends.